This TCR beta chain was observed in a study of spatial heterogeneity in lung cancer. Findings and caveats of the study: Expanded alpha and beta TCR counts within tumors tracked tumor mutation counts.

This clonotype has ten or more counts. The antigen is not known. MiXCR, run by TCRdb on the 5' RACE reads, gives a single entry per CDR3 protein. The sample lists 20,000 to 25,000 distinct CDR3 sequences; 5% to 7.5% were seen once. The CDR3 is made up of 17 amino acids. V was clipped by 4 bases and J by 6 bases, with 24 bases between them. As for time point: sample taken at primary tumor resection. This receptor was obtained from a male donor with early-stage non-small cell lung cancer. The input for sequencing was lung tumor tissue, taken at surgery. The chain combines TRBV23-1 with TRBJ1-2; D might be TRBD1 (5 bases). TRBV23-1 is known as an ORF, though its function is uncertain. The CDR3 nucleotides read TGCGCCAGCAGTCCAGAGAACAGGCCGATAAAGCGGGATGGCTACACCTTC. This gives the protein CASSPENRPIKRDGYTF.